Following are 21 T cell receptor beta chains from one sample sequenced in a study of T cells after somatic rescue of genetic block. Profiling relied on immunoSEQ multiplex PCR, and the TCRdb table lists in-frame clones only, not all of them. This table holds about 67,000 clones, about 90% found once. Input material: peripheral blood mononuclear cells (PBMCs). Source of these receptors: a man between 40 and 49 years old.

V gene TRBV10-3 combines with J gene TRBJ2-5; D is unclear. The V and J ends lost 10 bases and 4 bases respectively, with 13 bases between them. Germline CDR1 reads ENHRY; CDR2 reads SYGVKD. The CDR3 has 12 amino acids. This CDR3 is CATGPKGETQYF. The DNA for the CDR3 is TGTGCCACTGGCCCCAAAGGAGAGACCCAGTACTTC.

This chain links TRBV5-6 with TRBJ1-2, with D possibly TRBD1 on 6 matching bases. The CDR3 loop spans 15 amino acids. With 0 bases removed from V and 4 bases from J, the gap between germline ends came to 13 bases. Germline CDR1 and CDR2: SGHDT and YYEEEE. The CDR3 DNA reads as TGTGCCAGCAGCTTGGGCAGACAGGCCTCCTATGGCTACACCTTC. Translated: CASSLGRQASYGYTF.

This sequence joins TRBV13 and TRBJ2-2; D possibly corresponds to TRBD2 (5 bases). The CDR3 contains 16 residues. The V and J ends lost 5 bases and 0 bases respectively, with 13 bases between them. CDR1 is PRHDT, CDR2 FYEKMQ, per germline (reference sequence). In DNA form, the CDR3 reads TGTGCCAGCAGCCCCTCGGACTTCGCGAACACCGGGGAGCTGTTTTTT. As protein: CASSPSDFANTGELFF. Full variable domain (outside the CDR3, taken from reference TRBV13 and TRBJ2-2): AAGVIQSPRHLIKEKRETATLKCYPIPRHDTVYWYQQGPGQDPQFLISFYEKMQSDKGSIPDRFSAQQFSDYHSELNMSSLELGDSALYFCASSPSDFANTGELFFGEGSRLTVL.

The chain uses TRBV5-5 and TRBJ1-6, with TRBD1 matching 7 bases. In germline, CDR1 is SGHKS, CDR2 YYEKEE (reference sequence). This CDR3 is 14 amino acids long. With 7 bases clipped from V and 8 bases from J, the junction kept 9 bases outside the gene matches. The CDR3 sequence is CASFLRQGDSPLHF. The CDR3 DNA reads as TGTGCCAGCTTTTTACGACAGGGCGATTCACCCCTCCACTTT.

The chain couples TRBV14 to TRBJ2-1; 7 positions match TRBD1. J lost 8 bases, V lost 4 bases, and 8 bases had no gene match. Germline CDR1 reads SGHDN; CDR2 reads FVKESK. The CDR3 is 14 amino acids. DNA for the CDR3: TGTGCCAGCAGCCGACAGGGAATGGGGTATGAGCAGTTCTTC. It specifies CASSRQGMGYEQFF.

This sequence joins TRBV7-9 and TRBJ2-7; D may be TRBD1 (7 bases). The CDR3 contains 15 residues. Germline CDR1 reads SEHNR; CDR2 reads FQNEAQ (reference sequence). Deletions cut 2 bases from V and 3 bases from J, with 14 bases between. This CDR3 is CASSLLQGDFYEQYF. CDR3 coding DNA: TGTGCCAGCAGCTTACTTCAGGGGGACTTCTACGAGCAGTACTTC.

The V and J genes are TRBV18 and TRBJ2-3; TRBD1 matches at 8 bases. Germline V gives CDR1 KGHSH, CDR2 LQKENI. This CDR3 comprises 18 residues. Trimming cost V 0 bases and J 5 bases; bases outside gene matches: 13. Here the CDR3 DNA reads TGTGCCAGCTCACCACCGGACAGGGCCATACTCGAGGGAGATACGCAGTATTTT. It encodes CASSPPDRAILEGDTQYF.

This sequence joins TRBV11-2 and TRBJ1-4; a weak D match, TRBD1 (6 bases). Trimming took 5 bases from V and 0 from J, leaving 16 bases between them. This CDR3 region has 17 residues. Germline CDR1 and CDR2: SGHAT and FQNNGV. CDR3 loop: CASSQFGQTATNEKLFF. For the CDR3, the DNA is TGTGCCAGCAGCCAATTCGGACAGACAGCAACTAATGAAAAACTGTTTTTT.

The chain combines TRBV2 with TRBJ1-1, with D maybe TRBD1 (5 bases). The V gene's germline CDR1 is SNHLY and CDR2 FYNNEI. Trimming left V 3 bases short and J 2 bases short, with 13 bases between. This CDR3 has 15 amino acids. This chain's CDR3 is CASSEYQGRNTEAFF. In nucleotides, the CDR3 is TGTGCCAGCAGTGAGTATCAGGGACGAAACACTGAAGCTTTCTTT.

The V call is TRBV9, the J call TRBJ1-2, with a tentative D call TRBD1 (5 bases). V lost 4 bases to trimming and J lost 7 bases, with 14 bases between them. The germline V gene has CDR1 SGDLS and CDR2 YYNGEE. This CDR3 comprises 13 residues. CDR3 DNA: TGTGCCAGCAGCTCAAACAGACAGACTGGCTACACCTTC. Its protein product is CASSSNRQTGYTF.

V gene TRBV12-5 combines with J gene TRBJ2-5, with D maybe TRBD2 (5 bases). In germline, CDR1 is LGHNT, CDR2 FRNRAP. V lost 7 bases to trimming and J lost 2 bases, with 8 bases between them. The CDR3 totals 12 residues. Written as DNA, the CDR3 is TGTGCTAGTGCCCGGGGTCAAGAGACCCAGTACTTC. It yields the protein CASARGQETQYF.

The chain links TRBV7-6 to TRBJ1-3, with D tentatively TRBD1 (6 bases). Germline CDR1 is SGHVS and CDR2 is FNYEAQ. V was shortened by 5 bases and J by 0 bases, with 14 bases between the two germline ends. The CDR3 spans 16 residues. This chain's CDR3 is CASSQTGQTSGNTIYF. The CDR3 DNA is TGTGCCAGCAGCCAAACCGGACAGACCTCTGGAAACACCATATATTTT.

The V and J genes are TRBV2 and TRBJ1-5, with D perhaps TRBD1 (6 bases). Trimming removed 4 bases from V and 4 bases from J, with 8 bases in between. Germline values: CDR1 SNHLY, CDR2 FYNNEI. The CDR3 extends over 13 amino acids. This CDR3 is CASSAGENQPQHF. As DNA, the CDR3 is TGTGCCAGCAGTGCAGGGGAGAATCAGCCCCAGCATTTT.

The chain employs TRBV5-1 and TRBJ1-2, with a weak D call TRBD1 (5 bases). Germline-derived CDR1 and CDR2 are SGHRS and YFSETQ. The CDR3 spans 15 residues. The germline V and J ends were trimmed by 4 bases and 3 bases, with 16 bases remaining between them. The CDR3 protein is CASSPEAGSHYGYTF. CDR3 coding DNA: TGCGCCAGCAGCCCTGAAGCAGGGAGCCACTATGGCTACACCTTC.

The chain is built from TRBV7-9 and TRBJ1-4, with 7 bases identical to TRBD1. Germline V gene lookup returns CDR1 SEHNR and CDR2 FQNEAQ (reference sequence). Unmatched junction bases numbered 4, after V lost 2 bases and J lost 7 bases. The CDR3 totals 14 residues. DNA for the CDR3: TGTGCCAGCAGCTTAAGACAGGGTGGTGAAAAACTGTTTTTT. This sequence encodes CASSLRQGGEKLFF.

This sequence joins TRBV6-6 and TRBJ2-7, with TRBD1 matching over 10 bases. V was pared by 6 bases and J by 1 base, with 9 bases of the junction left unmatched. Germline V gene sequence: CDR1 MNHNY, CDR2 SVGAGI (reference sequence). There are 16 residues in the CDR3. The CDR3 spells CASRGHRTGGSYEQYF. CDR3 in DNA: TGTGCCAGCAGGGGGCATCGGACAGGGGGATCCTACGAGCAGTACTTC.

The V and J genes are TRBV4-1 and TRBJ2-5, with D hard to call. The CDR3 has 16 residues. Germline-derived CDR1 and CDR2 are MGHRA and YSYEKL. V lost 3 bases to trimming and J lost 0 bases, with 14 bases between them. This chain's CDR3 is CASSQTSWVNQETQYF. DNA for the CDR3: TGCGCCAGCAGCCAGACTTCCTGGGTCAACCAAGAGACCCAGTACTTC.

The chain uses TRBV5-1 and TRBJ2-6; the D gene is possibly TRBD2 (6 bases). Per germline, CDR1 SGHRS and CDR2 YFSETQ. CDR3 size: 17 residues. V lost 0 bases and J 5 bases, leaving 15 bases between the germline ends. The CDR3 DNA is TGCGCCAGCAGCTTGGATCCGGGGACTCTAAGGGCCAACGTCCTGACTTTC. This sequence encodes CASSLDPGTLRANVLTF. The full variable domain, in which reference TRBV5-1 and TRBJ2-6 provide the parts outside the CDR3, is KAGVTQTPRYLIKTRGQQVTLSCSPISGHRSVSWYQQTPGQGLQFLFEYFSETQRNKGNFPGRFSGRQFSNSRSEMNVSTLELGDSALYLCASSLDPGTLRANVLTFGAGSRLTVL.

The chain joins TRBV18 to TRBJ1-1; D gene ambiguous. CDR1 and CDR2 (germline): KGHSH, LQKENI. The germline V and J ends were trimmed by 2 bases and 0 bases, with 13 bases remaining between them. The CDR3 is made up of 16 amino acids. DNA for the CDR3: TGTGCCAGCTCACCATCCGTTTTGGGGATGAACACTGAAGCTTTCTTT. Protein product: CASSPSVLGMNTEAFF.

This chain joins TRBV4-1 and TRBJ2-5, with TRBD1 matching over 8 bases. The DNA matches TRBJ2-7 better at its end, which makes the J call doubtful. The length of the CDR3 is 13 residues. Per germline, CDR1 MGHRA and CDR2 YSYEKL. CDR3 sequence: CASSREQGDEQYF. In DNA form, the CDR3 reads TGCGCCAGCAGCCGAGAACAGGGGGACGAGCAGTACTTC.

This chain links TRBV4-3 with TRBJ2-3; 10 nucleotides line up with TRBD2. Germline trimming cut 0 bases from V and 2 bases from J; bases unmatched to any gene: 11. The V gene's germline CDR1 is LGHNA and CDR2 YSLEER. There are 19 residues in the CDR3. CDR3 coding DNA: TGCGCCAGCAGCCAAGATCTTAAGACTAGCGGGTCTACCACAGATACGCAGTATTTT. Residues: CASSQDLKTSGSTTDTQYF.